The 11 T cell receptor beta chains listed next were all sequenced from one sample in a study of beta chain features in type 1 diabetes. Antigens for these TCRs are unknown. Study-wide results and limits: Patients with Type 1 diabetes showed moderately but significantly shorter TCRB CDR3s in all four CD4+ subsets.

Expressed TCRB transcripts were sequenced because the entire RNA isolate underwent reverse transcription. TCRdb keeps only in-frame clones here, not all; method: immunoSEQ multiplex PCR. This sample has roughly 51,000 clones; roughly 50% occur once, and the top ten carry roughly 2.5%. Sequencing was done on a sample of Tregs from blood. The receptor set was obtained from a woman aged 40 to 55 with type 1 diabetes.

The CDR3 loop reads CASSLGQVPGEQYF. In nucleotides, the CDR3 is TGCGCCAGCAGCTTGGGGCAGGTGCCAGGAGAGCAGTACTTC. V usage is TRBV5-1 and J usage is TRBJ2-7; D is uncertain. There are 14 residues in the CDR3. CDR1 and CDR2 from the germline V gene are SGHRS and YFSETQ. V shed 0 bases and J shed 7 bases, with 14 bases lying between them.

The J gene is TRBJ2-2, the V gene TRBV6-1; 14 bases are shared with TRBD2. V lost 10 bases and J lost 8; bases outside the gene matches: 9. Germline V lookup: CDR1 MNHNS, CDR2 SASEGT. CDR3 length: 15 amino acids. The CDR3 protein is CAIKGTSGRVGELFF. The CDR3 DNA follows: TGTGCCATCAAGGGGACTAGCGGGAGAGTGGGGGAGCTGTTTTTT.

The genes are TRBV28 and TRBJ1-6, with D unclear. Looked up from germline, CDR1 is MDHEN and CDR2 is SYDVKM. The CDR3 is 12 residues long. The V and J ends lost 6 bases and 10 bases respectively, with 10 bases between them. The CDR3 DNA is TGTGCCAGCAGCTCCCCTCCCTCACCCCTCCACTTT. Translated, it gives CASSSPPSPLHF.

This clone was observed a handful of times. CDR3 sequence (DNA): TGTGCCAGCTCACGCGTTGGGCAGCTAGAGACCCAGTACTTC. Encoded protein: CASSRVGQLETQYF. The rearrangement uses TRBV18 and TRBJ2-5; unclear D gene. Trimming pared 4 bases from V and 4 bases from J, leaving 13 bases between. CDR1 KGHSH and CDR2 LQKENI come from the germline V gene. The CDR3 runs 14 residues.

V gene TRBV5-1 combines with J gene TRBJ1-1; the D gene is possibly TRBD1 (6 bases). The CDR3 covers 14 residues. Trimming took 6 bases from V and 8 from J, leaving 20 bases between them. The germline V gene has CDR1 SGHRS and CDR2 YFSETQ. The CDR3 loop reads CASKDTGGSTEAFF. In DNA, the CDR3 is TGCGCCAGCAAGGACACTGGGGGCAGCACCGAAGCTTTCTTT.

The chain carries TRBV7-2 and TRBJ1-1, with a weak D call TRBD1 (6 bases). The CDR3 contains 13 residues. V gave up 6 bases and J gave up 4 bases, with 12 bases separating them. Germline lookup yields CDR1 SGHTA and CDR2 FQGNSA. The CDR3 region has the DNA TGTGCCAGCAGATTACAGGGAGGCACTGAAGCTTTCTTT. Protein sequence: CASRLQGGTEAFF.

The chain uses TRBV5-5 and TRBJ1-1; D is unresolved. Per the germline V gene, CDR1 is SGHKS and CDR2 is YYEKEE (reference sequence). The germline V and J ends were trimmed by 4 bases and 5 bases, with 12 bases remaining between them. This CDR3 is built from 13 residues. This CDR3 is CASSPLSRTEAFF. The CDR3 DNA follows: TGTGCCAGCAGCCCACTTTCTAGGACTGAAGCTTTCTTT. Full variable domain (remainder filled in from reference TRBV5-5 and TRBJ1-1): DAGVTQSPTHLIKTRGQQVTLRCSPISGHKSVSWYQQVLGQGPQFIFQYYEKEERGRGNFPDRFSARQFPNYSSELNVNALLLGDSALYLCASSPLSRTEAFFGQGTRLTVV.

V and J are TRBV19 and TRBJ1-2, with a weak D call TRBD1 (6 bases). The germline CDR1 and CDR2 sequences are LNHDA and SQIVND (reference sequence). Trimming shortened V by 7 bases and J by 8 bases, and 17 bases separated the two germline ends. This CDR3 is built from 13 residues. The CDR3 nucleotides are TGTGCCAGTACGGCCAGGGGCCGCAGGGGCTACACCTTC. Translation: CASTARGRRGYTF.

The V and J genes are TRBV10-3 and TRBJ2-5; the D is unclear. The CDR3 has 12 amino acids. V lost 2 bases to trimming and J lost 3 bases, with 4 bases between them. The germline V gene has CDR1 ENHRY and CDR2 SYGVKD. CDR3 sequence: CAISEAEETQYF. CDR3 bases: TGTGCCATCAGTGAGGCAGAAGAGACCCAGTACTTC.

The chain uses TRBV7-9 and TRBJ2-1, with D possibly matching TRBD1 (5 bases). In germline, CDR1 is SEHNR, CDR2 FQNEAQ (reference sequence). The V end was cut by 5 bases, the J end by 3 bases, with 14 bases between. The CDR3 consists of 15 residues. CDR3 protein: CASSPLNRFYNEQFF. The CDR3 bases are TGTGCCAGCAGCCCCCTGAACAGGTTCTACAATGAGCAGTTCTTC.

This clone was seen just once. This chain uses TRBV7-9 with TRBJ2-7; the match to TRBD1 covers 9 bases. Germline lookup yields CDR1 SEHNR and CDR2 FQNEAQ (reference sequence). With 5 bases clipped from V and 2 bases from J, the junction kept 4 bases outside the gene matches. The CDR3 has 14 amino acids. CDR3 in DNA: TGTGCCAGCAGCGGACAGGGGTCCGCCTACGAGCAGTACTTC. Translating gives CASSGQGSAYEQYF.